One and the same sample provided the 22 T cell receptor beta chains below, sequenced in a study of cytomegalovirus exposure and HLA in healthy donors. PCR used 60 Vbeta primers and 13 Jbeta primers. Generated by immunoSEQ multiplex PCR, the TCRdb table keeps only in-frame clones and is missing some. Found here are hundreds of thousands of clones, about 80% of them singletons; the top ten hold roughly 0.58%. The source material was PBMCs. These receptors all stem from a woman aged 40-49 years in good health and CMV-seronegative.

This chain uses TRBV4-2 with TRBJ2-6; TRBD1 matches at 8 bases. CDR3 length: 19 amino acids. V gave up 4 bases and J gave up 0 bases; unmatched junction bases: 11. CDR1 is LGHNA, CDR2 YNFKEQ, per germline. The CDR3 sequence: CASSPNPQGGFSGANVLTF. CDR3 coding DNA: TGTGCCAGCAGCCCTAATCCACAGGGGGGATTCTCTGGGGCCAACGTCCTGACTTTC.

As concerns this clone: Other nucleotide sequences in the sample specify the same CDR3. The chain recombines TRBV5-1 with TRBJ2-3; D gene unclear. This CDR3 is built from 14 residues. V gave up 0 bases and J gave up 0 bases, with 5 bases separating them. From germline, CDR1 is SGHRS and CDR2 YFSETQ. CDR3 loop: CASSLGQSTDTQYF. CDR3 DNA: TGCGCCAGCAGCTTGGGGCAGAGCACAGATACGCAGTATTTT.

This clone was detected once. The chain combines TRBV7-6 with TRBJ1-5; D is unclear. Trimming shortened V by 2 bases and J by 8 bases, and 10 bases separated the two germline ends. Germline loops: CDR1 SGHVS, CDR2 FNYEAQ. The CDR3 is 13 residues long. CDR3 bases: TGTGCCAGCAGCTTAAGCGCGAATGAGCCCCAGCATTTT. Translation: CASSLSANEPQHF. The whole variable domain, remainder taken from reference TRBV7-6 and TRBJ1-5, is GAGVSQSPRYKVTKRGQDVALRCDPISGHVSLYWYRQALGQGPEFLTYFNYEAQQDKSGLPNDRFSAERPEGSISTLTIQRTEQRDSAMYRCASSLSANEPQHFGDGTRLSIL.

V and J are TRBV2 and TRBJ1-5; D may be TRBD1 (5 bases). V was clipped by 7 bases and J by 0 bases, with 13 bases between them. The CDR3 consists of 15 residues. The V gene's germline CDR1 is SNHLY and CDR2 FYNNEI. This CDR3 is CASTVGGNSNQPQHF. CDR3 sequence (DNA): TGTGCCAGCACTGTTGGGGGGAATAGCAATCAGCCCCAGCATTTT.

The chain carries TRBV2 and TRBJ1-2; 8 bases match TRBD1. From germline, CDR1 is SNHLY and CDR2 FYNNEI. CDR3 length: 13 amino acids. V gave up 1 base and J gave up 7 bases; unmatched junction bases: 2. CDR3 amino acids: CASSEGTGIGYTF. CDR3 in DNA: TGTGCCAGCAGTGAAGGGACAGGGATTGGCTACACCTTC.

The rearrangement uses TRBV18 and TRBJ1-2; D might be TRBD1 (6 bases). The V gene's germline CDR1 is KGHSH and CDR2 LQKENI. This CDR3 is 16 amino acids long. Deletions cut 6 bases from V and 0 bases from J, with 17 bases between. The CDR3 is CASSPSTGGTNYGYTF. CDR3 nucleotides: TGTGCCAGCTCGCCCTCGACAGGTGGGACTAACTATGGCTACACCTTC.

The chain is built from TRBV10-3 and TRBJ2-1; 7 bases agree with TRBD1. J lost 8 bases, V lost 5 bases, and 12 bases had no gene match. Germline CDR1 and CDR2: ENHRY and SYGVKD. The CDR3 sequence is 15 residues long. The CDR3 coding sequence is TGTGCCATCAGTATGGGGGACCTAACAGGGGATGAGCAGTTCTTC. Protein: CAISMGDLTGDEQFF.

The chain combines TRBV10-3 with TRBJ2-3; 13 nucleotides align to TRBD2. The CDR3 has 17 residues. J lost 2 bases, V lost 4 bases, and 6 bases had no gene match. CDR1 and CDR2 (germline): ENHRY, SYGVKD. CDR3 in amino acids: CAISGTGTSGATDTQYF. The CDR3 DNA sequence: TGTGCCATCAGTGGGACCGGGACTAGCGGGGCCACAGATACGCAGTATTTT.

The chain uses TRBV7-9 and TRBJ2-7; no firm D call. Germline V lookup: CDR1 SEHNR, CDR2 FQNEAQ (reference sequence). Trimming stripped 2 bases from V and 3 bases from J, with 14 bases between. This CDR3 spans 15 amino acids. The CDR3 here is CASSLRPNSIYEQYF. The CDR3 DNA follows: TGTGCCAGCAGCTTACGGCCGAACAGTATCTACGAGCAGTACTTC. The full variable domain, completed using reference TRBV7-9 and TRBJ2-7, is DTGVSQNPRHKITKRGQNVTFRCDPISEHNRLYWYRQTLGQGPEFLTYFQNEAQLEKSRLLSDRFSAERPKGSFSTLEIQRTEQGDSAMYLCASSLRPNSIYEQYFGPGTRLTVT.

J is TRBJ1-1 and V is TRBV9; D possibly corresponds to TRBD1 (6 bases). The germline CDR1 and CDR2 sequences are SGDLS and YYNGEE. CDR3 length: 14 residues. V lost 0 bases and J lost 5, with 11 bases in between. This CDR3 reads CASSVVDSTTEAFF. The CDR3 DNA reads TGTGCCAGCAGCGTAGTGGACAGCACGACTGAAGCTTTCTTT.

For this clone: The limits of the CDR3 on the DNA are not certain, so only TCRdb's listed CDR3 is given. The chain employs TRBV5-6 and TRBJ1-4; the table gives TRBD1 as D, unverified against the DNA. The germline CDR1 and CDR2 sequences are SGHDT and YYEEEE. The CDR3 is made up of 15 amino acids, end residues included. The CDR3 loop is CASSSSTVPNEKLFF.

On this clone itself: At the DNA level, this CDR3 is encoded by other sequences in the same sample as well. The chain uses TRBV5-1 and TRBJ1-1; TRBD1 agrees at 7 bases. V lost 2 bases, J lost 0 bases, and 1 base stayed unmatched. The CDR3 is made up of 14 amino acids. CDR1 is SGHRS and CDR2 is YFSETQ in the germline V gene. CDR3 nucleotides: TGCGCCAGCAGCTTCAGGGGGATGAACACTGAAGCTTTCTTT. This sequence encodes CASSFRGMNTEAFF.

V usage is TRBV7-9 and J usage is TRBJ2-7; weak D call: TRBD2 (5 bases). CDR1 SEHNR and CDR2 FQNEAQ come from the germline V gene (reference sequence). This CDR3 is built from 12 residues. V lost 5 bases and J 7 bases, leaving 12 bases between the germline ends. The CDR3 coding sequence is TGTGCCAGCAGCCCCACACGGGGAGAGCAGTACTTC. Protein product: CASSPTRGEQYF.

V usage is TRBV7-2 and J usage is TRBJ2-3; TRBD1 aligns across 8 bases. The CDR3 extends over 15 amino acids. CDR1 is SGHTA, CDR2 FQGNSA, per germline. Trimming removed 4 bases from V and 6 bases from J; junction bases left unmatched: 9. The CDR3 here is CASSSQGAVSDTQYF. As DNA, the CDR3 is TGTGCCAGCAGCTCCCAGGGGGCGGTATCGGATACGCAGTATTTT.

This rearrangement joins TRBV5-1 to TRBJ1-2; the D gene is possibly TRBD1 (6 bases). Germline CDR1 and CDR2: SGHRS and YFSETQ. CDR3 size: 15 residues. Trimming shortened V by 0 bases and J by 4 bases, and 13 bases separated the two germline ends. Here the CDR3 DNA reads TGCGCCAGCAGCTTGGATCCCGGGACACCCTATGGCTACACCTTC. It yields the protein CASSLDPGTPYGYTF.

V usage is TRBV6-5 and J usage is TRBJ2-1, with a tentative D call TRBD2 (6 bases). With 2 bases removed from V and 7 bases from J, the gap between germline ends came to 9 bases. The CDR3 is made up of 13 amino acids. In germline, CDR1 is MNHEY, CDR2 SVGAGI. The CDR3 here is CASSYGRLNEQFF. In DNA form, the CDR3 reads TGTGCCAGCAGTTACGGGAGGCTGAATGAGCAGTTCTTC.

The chain is built from TRBV6-1 and TRBJ2-1; D unresolved. This CDR3 spans 14 amino acids. V lost 3 bases and J 3 bases, leaving 9 bases between the germline ends. The germline V gene has CDR1 MNHNS and CDR2 SASEGT. In DNA form, the CDR3 reads TGTGCCAGCAGTGACCAGGTGAGCTACAATGAGCAGTTCTTC. It specifies CASSDQVSYNEQFF.

This clone was detected only once. The rearrangement uses TRBV28 and TRBJ2-2, with TRBD2 matching over 8 bases. The CDR3 length is 15 residues. The V segment lost 6 bases and the J segment 3 bases; nucleotides outside the gene matches: 6. Germline CDR1 is MDHEN and CDR2 is SYDVKM. The CDR3 region has the DNA TGTGCCAGCAGATCGGGGGGGCTGGACACCGGGGAGCTGTTTTTT. It encodes CASRSGGLDTGELFF.

This chain joins TRBV27 and TRBJ1-6; D is unclear. CDR1 is MNHEY and CDR2 is SMNVEV in the germline V gene (reference sequence). Trimming shortened V by 0 bases and J by 8 bases, and 8 bases separated the two germline ends. This CDR3 comprises 14 residues. Written as DNA, the CDR3 is TGTGCCAGCAGTTTATCGGCGAGGTATTCACCCCTCCACTTT. Protein sequence: CASSLSARYSPLHF.

This rearrangement joins TRBV29-1 to TRBJ1-1, with TRBD1 as a possible D gene (5 bases). V was trimmed by 2 bases and J by 0 bases, leaving 13 bases between them. This CDR3 has 15 amino acids. Germline V gene data show CDR1 as SQVTM and CDR2 as ANQGSEA. In DNA form, the CDR3 reads TGCAGCGTTGAACCCAGACAGAGCATGAACACTGAAGCTTTCTTT. Translating gives CSVEPRQSMNTEAFF.

The sample holds one count of this clone. The V and J genes are TRBV27 and TRBJ1-2; 9 nucleotides line up with TRBD1. The germline V gene has CDR1 MNHEY and CDR2 SMNVEV (reference sequence). With V trimmed by 6 bases and J by 7 bases, 6 bases remained unmatched. The CDR3 has 13 amino acids. CDR3 in amino acids: CASRPQGAVGYTF. The CDR3, as DNA: TGTGCCAGCAGGCCACAGGGGGCGGTTGGCTACACCTTC.

The chain is built from TRBV11-2 and TRBJ2-5; 11 bases fit TRBD2. The CDR3 totals 17 residues. Per the germline V gene, CDR1 is SGHAT and CDR2 is FQNNGV. V gave up 1 base and J gave up 0 bases; unmatched junction bases: 4. The CDR3 nucleotides are TGTGCCAGCAGCTTAGGACTAGCGGGACCGTACCAAGAGACCCAGTACTTC. Protein: CASSLGLAGPYQETQYF.